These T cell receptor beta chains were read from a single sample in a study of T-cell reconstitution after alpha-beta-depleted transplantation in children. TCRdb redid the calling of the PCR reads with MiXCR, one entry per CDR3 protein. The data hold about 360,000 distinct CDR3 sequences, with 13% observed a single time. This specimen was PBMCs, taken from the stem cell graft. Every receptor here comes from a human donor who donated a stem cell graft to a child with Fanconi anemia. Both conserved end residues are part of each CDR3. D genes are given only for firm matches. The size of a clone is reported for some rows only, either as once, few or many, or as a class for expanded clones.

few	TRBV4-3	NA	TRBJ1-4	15	TGCGCCAGCAGCCAAGATGGACTGGATAATGAAAAACTGTTTTTT	CASSQDGLDNEKLFF
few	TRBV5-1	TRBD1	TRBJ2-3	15	TGCGCCAGCAGCTTGGTCGGGACAGGGAAAGATACGCAGTATTTT	CASSLVGTGKDTQYF
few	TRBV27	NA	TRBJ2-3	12	TGTGCCAGCAGTTTATCTAGTGGCACGCAGTATTTT	CASSLSSGTQYF
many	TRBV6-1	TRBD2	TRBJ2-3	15	TGTGCCAGCACCCAGGGAACGGGGGGAGGAGATACGCAGTATTTT	CASTQGTGGGDTQYF
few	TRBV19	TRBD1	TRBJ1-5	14	TGTGCCAGTAGTAGCGGGACAGTCAATCAGCCCCAGCATTTT	CASSSGTVNQPQHF
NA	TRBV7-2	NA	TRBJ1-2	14	TGTGCCAGCAGCGTAACCGGGACTCAGCTCGGCTACACCTTC	CASSVTGTQLGYTF
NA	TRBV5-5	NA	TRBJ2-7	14	TGTGCCAGCAGACTTTCCGGGGCGCCAAGGAAGCAGTACTTC	CASRLSGAPRKQYF
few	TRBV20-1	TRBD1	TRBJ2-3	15	TGCAGTGCTAGGGACAGGAGCCTAGGGGCAGATACGCAGTATTTT	CSARDRSLGADTQYF
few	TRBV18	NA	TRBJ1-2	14	TGTGCCAGCTCAGAGACAGCTGGACGCTATGGCTACACCTTC	CASSETAGRYGYTF
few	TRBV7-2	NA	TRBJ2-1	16	TGTGCCAGCAGCTTAGGGCAACGGGACCCCTACAATGAGCAGTTCTTC	CASSLGQRDPYNEQFF
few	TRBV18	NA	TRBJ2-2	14	TGTGCCAGCTCACCTCAGAGGGACACCGGGGAGCTGTTTTTT	CASSPQRDTGELFF
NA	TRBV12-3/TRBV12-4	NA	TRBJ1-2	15	TGTGCCAGCAGTTTCGGCCAGTTCGCCGGCTATGGCTACACCTTC	CASSFGQFAGYGYTF
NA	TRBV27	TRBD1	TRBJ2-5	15	TGTGCCAGCAGTTTCTCGACAGGGGCGAGGGAGACCCAGTACTTC	CASSFSTGARETQYF
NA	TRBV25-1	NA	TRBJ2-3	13	TGTGCCAGCAGTGAACAGAGCACAGATACGCAGTATTTT	CASSEQSTDTQYF
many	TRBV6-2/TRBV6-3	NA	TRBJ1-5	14	TGTGCCAGCAGTTACGGCAGGGGCAATCAGCCCCAGCATTTT	CASSYGRGNQPQHF
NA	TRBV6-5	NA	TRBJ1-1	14	TGTGCCAGCAGTTACGCGGACACGAACACTGAAGCTTTCTTT	CASSYADTNTEAFF
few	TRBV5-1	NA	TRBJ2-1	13	TGCGCCAGCAGCTTGGAGCCGGAATATGAGCAGTTCTTC	CASSLEPEYEQFF
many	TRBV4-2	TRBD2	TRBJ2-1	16	TGTGCCAGCAGCCAAGGGGCCGGGACTAGGGCGGATGAGCAGTTCTTC	CASSQGAGTRADEQFF
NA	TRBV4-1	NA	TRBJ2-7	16	TGCGCCAGCAGCCCCCGGAGCGCAGGGGCCATCTATGAGCAGTACTTC	CASSPRSAGAIYEQYF
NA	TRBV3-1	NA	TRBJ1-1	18	TGTGCCAGCAGTTTAAATGTTTTTCGGGTCACCTCGAGCACTGAAGTTTTCTTT	CASSLNVFRVTSSTEVFF
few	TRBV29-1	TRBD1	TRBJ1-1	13	TGCAGCGTTGAAAGACAGGGGGGCACTGAAGCTTTCTTT	CSVERQGGTEAFF
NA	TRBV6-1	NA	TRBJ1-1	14	TGTGCCAGCAGTGAGCGGAGGGCTGACACTGAAGCTTTCTTT	CASSERRADTEAFF
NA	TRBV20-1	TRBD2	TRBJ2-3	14	TGCAGTGCTACCCGACTAGCGGGGGATGATACGCAGTATTTT	CSATRLAGDDTQYF
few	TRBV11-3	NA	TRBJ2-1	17	TGTGCCAGCAGCATTCATCCCATCCGGAGCTCCTACAATGAGCAGTTCTTC	CASSIHPIRSSYNEQFF
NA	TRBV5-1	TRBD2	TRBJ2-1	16	TGCGCCAGCAGCTTGGAAGGGACTAGCGGGTACAATGAGCAGTTCTTC	CASSLEGTSGYNEQFF
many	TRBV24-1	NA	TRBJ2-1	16	TGTGCCACCAGTGATTTTCGGGCGGAACGACTCAATGAGCAGTTCTTC	CATSDFRAERLNEQFF
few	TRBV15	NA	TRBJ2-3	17	TGTGCCACCAGCAGAGCATCCGGGACCGCGAAGGCAGATACGCAGTATTTT	CATSRASGTAKADTQYF